The 22 T cell receptor beta chains below were found in one sample sequenced in a study of T cells after yellow fever vaccination. TCRdb re-called the 5' RACE reads through MiXCR, storing one row per CDR3 protein. The table records hundreds of thousands of distinct CDR3 sequences, more than 9% of them present only once. Sample: PBMCs, taken on the day of the yellow fever booster vaccination. The origin of the receptors is a man younger than 40 who received the YFV17D yellow fever vaccine.

CDR3 sequence (DNA): TGTGCCAGCTCACGTGACGGGAGTACCTACAATGAGCAGTTCTTC. Amino acids: CASSRDGSTYNEQFF. The genes are TRBV18 and TRBJ2-1; D is perhaps TRBD2 (6 bases). Trimming left V 4 bases short and J 2 bases short, with 12 bases between. Germline V gives CDR1 KGHSH, CDR2 LQKENI. The CDR3 covers 15 residues.

This chain connects TRBV12-3 or TRBV12-4 to TRBJ2-7; D perhaps matches TRBD1 (5 bases). CDR3 length: 14 residues. V was cut by 2 bases and J by 5 bases, with 13 bases left in between. The CDR3 loop reads CASSLKGVLNEQYF. The CDR3 nucleotides are TGTGCCAGCAGTTTAAAAGGGGTACTCAACGAGCAGTACTTC.

V and J are TRBV3-1 and TRBJ2-3; possible D gene TRBD1, 6 bases. V lost 3 bases to trimming and J lost 7 bases, with 35 bases between them. Germline V gene data show CDR1 as LGHDT and CDR2 as YNNKEL (reference sequence). The CDR3 covers 21 residues. The CDR3 bases are TGTGCCAGCAGCCATACGCGGTCTGGTGTGGGGCAGGGACAAGGCAAGCATACGCAGTATTTT. It yields the protein CASSHTRSGVGQGQGKHTQYF.

The chain recombines TRBV5-5 with TRBJ1-5, with D maybe TRBD1 (6 bases). The germline V and J ends were trimmed by 5 bases and 2 bases, with 8 bases remaining between them. The CDR3 runs to 13 residues. Germline V gene lookup returns CDR1 SGHKS and CDR2 YYEKEE (reference sequence). CDR3 sequence: CASRRQGNQPQHF. For the CDR3, the DNA is TGTGCCAGCAGACGACAGGGCAATCAGCCCCAGCATTTT.

There are a few counts of this clonotype. The rearrangement joins TRBV7-9 to TRBJ2-1; D is perhaps TRBD1 (5 bases). Trimming took off 1 base at V and 6 bases at J, with 16 bases between the two ends. CDR1 is SEHNR and CDR2 is FQNEAQ in the germline V gene (reference sequence). This CDR3 spans 16 amino acids. The CDR3 loop is CASSLGNGHGLNEQFF. The CDR3 DNA reads TGTGCCAGCAGCTTAGGTAACGGACACGGGCTCAATGAGCAGTTCTTC.

This chain connects TRBV28 to TRBJ1-5; TRBD1 might be the D (5 bases). This CDR3 contains 16 residues. Between the trimmed V and J ends, which lost 6 bases and 3 bases, there was a span of 18 bases. Germline CDR1 reads MDHEN; CDR2 reads SYDVKM. This CDR3 reads CASRVLTGTNNQPQHF. In DNA form, the CDR3 reads TGTGCCAGCAGGGTCTTAACCGGGACGAACAATCAGCCCCAGCATTTT.

The V gene is TRBV29-1, the J gene TRBJ2-5, with unresolved D. Deletions cut 3 bases from V and 5 bases from J, with 10 bases between. The CDR3 extends over 12 amino acids. The germline V gene encodes CDR1 SQVTM and CDR2 ANQGSEA. The DNA for the CDR3 is TGCAGCGTTGAGGTCGGATCCGAGACCCAGTACTTC. This gives the protein CSVEVGSETQYF.

In its sample, this clonotype was seen a few times. The chain employs TRBV24-1 and TRBJ2-3, with D perhaps being TRBD1 or TRBD2 (5 bases each). Germline assignment: CDR1 KGHDR and CDR2 SFDVKD. The CDR3 is 14 amino acids. V was trimmed by 6 bases and J by 0 bases, leaving 9 bases between them. Here the CDR3 DNA reads TGTGCCACCAGTCCCCGGGACAGCACAGATACGCAGTATTTT. Encoded protein: CATSPRDSTDTQYF.

This clonotype was observed a few times. J is TRBJ2-3 and V is TRBV11-2, with 11 bases identical to TRBD2. The CDR3 consists of 16 residues. Losses at the gene ends were 3 bases for V and 3 bases for J; bases not matched to a gene: 5. Germline V gene sequence: CDR1 SGHAT, CDR2 FQNNGV. The CDR3 DNA reads TGTGCCAGCAGCTTCCAGCGGACTAGCGGGACAGATACGCAGTATTTT. Its translation: CASSFQRTSGTDTQYF.

This clonotype was recorded many times. The chain carries TRBV5-1 and TRBJ1-2; 10 positions agree with TRBD1. This CDR3 has 14 amino acids. From germline, CDR1 is SGHRS and CDR2 YFSETQ. The V and J ends lost 7 bases and 3 bases, in that order; junction bases with no gene match: 6. Here the CDR3 reads CASQMTGGDYGYTF. CDR3 in DNA: TGCGCCAGCCAAATGACAGGGGGCGACTATGGCTACACCTTC.

In its sample, this clonotype was seen a few times. The chain joins TRBV7-2 to TRBJ1-6; D is perhaps TRBD1 (5 bases). The V end was cut by 4 bases, the J end by 3 bases, with 13 bases between. The germline CDR1 and CDR2 sequences are SGHTA and FQGNSA. This CDR3 spans 16 amino acids. The CDR3 sequence: CASSSTGTDYNSPLHF. Here the CDR3 DNA reads TGTGCCAGCAGCTCAACCGGGACGGACTATAATTCACCCCTCCACTTT.

The rearrangement uses TRBV27 and TRBJ2-5; D is unresolved. Germline V lookup: CDR1 MNHEY, CDR2 SMNVEV (reference sequence). The CDR3 covers 10 residues. V was clipped by 8 bases and J by 9 bases, with 10 bases between them. The CDR3 sequence is CASGSRAQYF. The CDR3 DNA follows: TGTGCCAGCGGTTCACGGGCCCAGTACTTC.

This clonotype was seen a handful of times. V gene TRBV29-1 combines with J gene TRBJ2-5; D might be TRBD1 or TRBD2, each matching 6 bases. V dropped 6 bases and J dropped 5 bases, with 22 bases sitting between them. The CDR3 is made up of 15 amino acids. In germline, CDR1 is SQVTM, CDR2 ANQGSEA. This chain's CDR3 is CSVRGSEAGGETQYF. For the CDR3, the DNA is TGCAGCGTCAGGGGTTCGGAAGCTGGGGGGGAGACCCAGTACTTC. Full variable domain (outside the CDR3, taken from reference TRBV29-1 and TRBJ2-5): SAVISQKPSRDICQRGTSLTIQCQVDSQVTMMFWYRQQPGQSLTLIATANQGSEATYESGFVIDKFPISRPNLTFSTLTVSNMSPEDSSIYLCSVRGSEAGGETQYFGPGTRLLVL.

This clonotype was seen more than once but under ten times. The V gene is TRBV19, the J gene TRBJ1-5; TRBD1 matches at 9 bases. The CDR3 has 16 amino acids. Germline V gives CDR1 LNHDA, CDR2 SQIVND (reference sequence). V was clipped by 3 bases and J by 4 bases; unmatched bases: 7. CDR3 sequence reads: CASSMPGQGLNQPQHF. CDR3 bases: TGTGCCAGTAGTATGCCCGGACAGGGGTTAAATCAGCCCCAGCATTTT.

This chain links TRBV5-6 with TRBJ1-5; maybe TRBD1 (6 bases). This CDR3 is built from 14 residues. Germline CDR1 is SGHDT and CDR2 is YYEEEE. Between the trimmed V and J ends, which lost 3 bases and 3 bases, there was a span of 10 bases. The CDR3, as DNA: TGTGCCAGCAGCTCCGGACAGTACAATCAGCCCCAGCATTTT. Translating gives CASSSGQYNQPQHF.

This clonotype was seen ten or more times. The rearrangement joins TRBV12-3 or TRBV12-4 to TRBJ2-1; D unclear. Between the trimmed V and J ends, which lost 3 bases and 0 bases, there was a span of 12 bases. This CDR3 spans 16 amino acids. The CDR3 bases are TGTGCCAGCAGTTTTCGTCCTCAAAGCTCCTACAATGAGCAGTTCTTC. It encodes CASSFRPQSSYNEQFF.

The CDR3, as DNA: TGTGCCAGCAGTTCCACACAGGGGGACGGAGATACGCAGTATTTT. Translating it yields CASSSTQGDGDTQYF. V usage is TRBV7-9 and J usage is TRBJ2-3; 8 nucleotides match TRBD1. CDR1 SEHNR and CDR2 FQNEAQ come from the germline V gene (reference sequence). Germline trimming cut 6 bases from V and 5 bases from J; bases unmatched to any gene: 10. The CDR3 length is 15 residues.

The chain combines TRBV14 with TRBJ2-7; 7 positions agree with TRBD1. Germline CDR1 SGHDN, CDR2 FVKESK. The CDR3 totals 18 residues. Germline trimming cut 3 bases from V and 2 bases from J; bases unmatched to any gene: 16. The CDR3 spells CASSQASGQSFPPYEQYF. The CDR3 bases are TGTGCCAGCAGCCAGGCCTCGGGACAGTCATTCCCCCCCTACGAGCAGTACTTC.

This clonotype was seen only a few times. A junction end diverges from the germline sequence, so it may reflect a read error. The chain combines TRBV7-6 with TRBJ2-1, with no clear D. Germline V gene lookup returns CDR1 SGHVS and CDR2 FNYEAQ. There are 14 residues in the CDR3. The DNA of the CDR3 is TGTGCCAGCAGCTTAGGGATACGTGACAACGAGCAGTTCTTC. This translates into CASSLGIRDNEQFF.

The rearrangement uses TRBV12-3 or TRBV12-4 and TRBJ2-7; the match to TRBD1 covers 9 bases. J lost 2 bases, V lost 7 bases, and 9 bases had no gene match. The CDR3 length is 15 residues. The CDR3 sequence: CASNSRGQGTYEQYF. As DNA, the CDR3 is TGTGCCAGCAACTCCAGGGGACAGGGCACCTACGAGCAGTACTTC.

A few counts support this clonotype. This chain connects TRBV12-3 or TRBV12-4 to TRBJ2-3; 7 bases agree with TRBD2. The CDR3 has 14 amino acids. J lost 5 bases, V lost 7 bases, and 9 bases had no gene match. CDR3 DNA: TGTGCCAGCATCTGGAGCGGGATAGGAGATACGCAGTATTTT. This sequence encodes CASIWSGIGDTQYF.

The table lists this clonotype with a few counts. The rearrangement uses TRBV5-1 and TRBJ2-7; D may correspond to TRBD1 or TRBD2 (5 bases each). This CDR3 comprises 15 residues. Germline lookup yields CDR1 SGHRS and CDR2 YFSETQ. Trimming pared 0 bases from V and 3 bases from J, leaving 13 bases between. CDR3 sequence (DNA): TGCGCCAGCAGCTTGGCGGGGACCTCCGTCTACGAGCAGTACTTC. This gives the protein CASSLAGTSVYEQYF.